The 29 T cell receptor beta chains below all came from one sample that was sequenced in a study of cytomegalovirus exposure and HLA in healthy donors. The PCR made use of 60 Vbeta and 13 Jbeta primers. Produced via immunoSEQ multiplex PCR; TCRdb's table is partial and in-frame only. The sample shows approximately 180,000 clones, about 84% of them seen only once. Source material: PBMCs. These receptors were taken from a man aged 18 to 35 in good health and CMV-seronegative.

The chain joins TRBV7-3 to TRBJ1-2, with 10 bases matching TRBD1. The CDR3 has 13 amino acids. Germline CDR1 is SGHTA and CDR2 is FQGTGA. V lost 6 bases and J lost 7; bases outside the gene matches: 5. The CDR3 sequence is CASSSDRGLGYTF. The CDR3 DNA reads as TGTGCCAGCAGTTCAGACAGGGGGCTTGGCTACACCTTC.

This rearrangement joins TRBV27 to TRBJ2-7; D might be TRBD1 (5 bases). The CDR3 totals 16 residues. Germline V gene lookup returns CDR1 MNHEY and CDR2 SMNVEV (reference sequence). V gave up 2 bases and J gave up 4 bases, with 18 bases separating them. CDR3 DNA: TGTGCCAGCAGTTTAAACAGGCAGCTCAAACGGTACGAGCAGTACTTC. This translates into CASSLNRQLKRYEQYF.

The V call is TRBV28, the J call TRBJ2-1, with 9 bases fitting TRBD1. This CDR3 has 16 amino acids. Germline CDR1 is MDHEN and CDR2 is SYDVKM. V lost 0 bases to trimming and J lost 7 bases; unmatched junction nucleotides: 7. The CDR3 loop is CASSLWGTGIGNEQFF. As DNA, the CDR3 is TGTGCCAGCAGTTTATGGGGGACAGGGATCGGAAATGAGCAGTTCTTC.

V is TRBV12-5 and J is TRBJ2-1; 9 bases match TRBD1. This CDR3 contains 15 residues. The junction had 2 bases not matched to a gene; V was cut back by 5 bases and J by 0 bases. From germline, CDR1 is LGHNT and CDR2 FRNRAP. CDR3 in DNA: TGTGCTAGTGGTATGGGACAGGGCTCCTACAATGAGCAGTTCTTC. Its translation: CASGMGQGSYNEQFF.

This clone was counted a single time. J is TRBJ1-2 and V is TRBV13; 8 positions match TRBD1. V was pared by 6 bases and J by 2 bases, with 8 bases of the junction left unmatched. Germline CDR1 reads PRHDT; CDR2 reads FYEKMQ (reference sequence). The CDR3 covers 15 residues. The CDR3 region is CASRVRQGANYGYTF. In nucleotides, the CDR3 is TGTGCCAGCAGGGTCAGGCAGGGGGCAAACTATGGCTACACCTTC.

This chain links TRBV5-4 with TRBJ2-5, with 7 positions matching TRBD1. The CDR3 is 14 amino acids. Trimming took 3 bases from V and 3 from J; bases not matched to a gene: 5. Germline V gene data show CDR1 as SGHNT and CDR2 as YYREEE (reference sequence). The CDR3, as DNA: TGTGCCAGCAGCTCAACGACAGGGAAAGAGACCCAGTACTTC. Its protein product is CASSSTTGKETQYF.

This rearrangement joins TRBV5-1 to TRBJ2-1; 8 bases align to TRBD2. Germline V gene data show CDR1 as SGHRS and CDR2 as YFSETQ. This CDR3 is built from 16 residues. V was clipped by 4 bases and J by 3 bases; unmatched bases: 9. CDR3 sequence reads: CASSARGGSVYNEQFF. For the CDR3, the DNA is TGCGCCAGCAGCGCCCGGGGGGGCTCGGTCTACAATGAGCAGTTCTTC.

The rearrangement joins TRBV6-6 to TRBJ1-2; 12 bases match TRBD1. The CDR3 is 14 amino acids. Germline CDR1 MNHNY, CDR2 SVGAGI (reference sequence). J was trimmed by 7 bases and V by 6 bases; bases with no gene match: 6. The CDR3 nucleotides are TGTGCCAGCAGGACCGGGACAGGGGGCAGTGGCTACACCTTC. It encodes CASRTGTGGSGYTF.

Here the CDR3 DNA reads TGTGCCTGGAGCCATAGGGGCGGACAGATTTTCTACGAGCAGTACTTC. It encodes CAWSHRGGQIFYEQYF. J is TRBJ2-7 and V is TRBV30, with a possible D match to TRBD1 (6 bases). Trimming cost V 3 bases and J 3 bases, with 21 bases left between them. The CDR3 extends over 16 amino acids. CDR1 and CDR2 (germline): GTSNPN, SVGIG (reference sequence).

The chain uses TRBV7-9 and TRBJ1-2, with 10 positions matching TRBD1. Germline CDR1 SEHNR, CDR2 FQNEAQ (reference sequence). The CDR3 is 18 residues long. The V segment lost 6 bases and the J segment 7 bases; nucleotides outside the gene matches: 20. The CDR3: CASRLSDLGQGEISGYTF. The CDR3, as DNA: TGTGCCAGCAGACTATCAGACCTCGGACAGGGGGAAATCAGTGGCTACACCTTC.

The rearrangement uses TRBV7-2 and TRBJ1-4, with 7 bases that match TRBD1. The CDR3 contains 13 residues. Trimming removed 8 bases from V and 6 bases from J; junction bases left unmatched: 6. From germline, CDR1 is SGHTA and CDR2 FQGNSA. The CDR3 sequence: CASGGTAHEKLFF. The CDR3 nucleotides are TGTGCCAGCGGGGGGACAGCCCATGAAAAACTGTTTTTT.

The chain has TRBV5-6 and TRBJ2-1; 8 bases line up with TRBD2. The junction had 10 bases not matched to a gene; V was cut back by 2 bases and J by 0 bases. The V gene's germline CDR1 is SGHDT and CDR2 YYEEEE. The CDR3 runs to 18 residues. The CDR3 loop is CASSFTSGSGISYNEQFF. For the CDR3, the DNA is TGTGCCAGCAGCTTTACCAGCGGGAGTGGGATCTCCTACAATGAGCAGTTCTTC.

CDR3 amino acids: CASSLGGLSIYEQYF. The CDR3, as DNA: TGTGCCAGCAGCCTAGGGGGCCTATCAATCTACGAGCAGTACTTC. This rearrangement joins TRBV7-9 to TRBJ2-7, with TRBD1 matching 7 bases. This CDR3 region has 15 residues. The J segment lost 3 bases and the V segment lost 5 bases, leaving 10 bases of the junction unmatched. The germline V gene has CDR1 SEHNR and CDR2 FQNEAQ (reference sequence). Full variable domain (missing parts from reference TRBV7-9 and TRBJ2-7): DTGVSQNPRHKITKRGQNVTFRCDPISEHNRLYWYRQTLGQGPEFLTYFQNEAQLEKSRLLSDRFSAERPKGSFSTLEIQRTEQGDSAMYLCASSLGGLSIYEQYFGPGTRLTVT.

This clone showed up just once. V gene TRBV10-3 combines with J gene TRBJ1-4; 9 bases fit TRBD1. The CDR3 loop spans 15 amino acids. V was clipped by 3 bases and J by 5 bases; unmatched bases: 4. CDR1 and CDR2 (germline): ENHRY, SYGVKD. In nucleotides, the CDR3 is TGTGCCATCAGTGATTCGACAGGGGGGAATGAAAAACTGTTTTTT. Protein: CAISDSTGGNEKLFF.

J is TRBJ2-7 and V is TRBV6-5; possible D gene TRBD1, 6 bases. This CDR3 region has 13 residues. In germline, CDR1 is MNHEY, CDR2 SVGAGI. Trimming cost V 2 bases and J 2 bases, with 7 bases left between them. Here the CDR3 DNA reads TGTGCCAGCAGTTACAGACAGGCCTACGAGCAGTACTTC. Protein product: CASSYRQAYEQYF.

V gene TRBV6-5 combines with J gene TRBJ2-5, with TRBD1 identical over 9 bases. The CDR3 has 13 amino acids. Per germline, CDR1 MNHEY and CDR2 SVGAGI. The trim removed 5 bases at V and 3 bases at J, leaving 1 base unmatched. CDR3 sequence: CASSRTGEETQYF. The DNA of the CDR3 is TGTGCCAGCAGTCGGACAGGGGAAGAGACCCAGTACTTC.

This clone was counted only a few times. V gene TRBV5-8 combines with J gene TRBJ1-4, with unresolved D. The germline V gene encodes CDR1 SGHTS and CDR2 YDEGEE. There are 15 residues in the CDR3. V lost 1 base and J 7 bases, leaving 14 bases between the germline ends. CDR3 bases: TGTGCCAGCAGCTTGCAGAGGCAGCCCTCTGAAAAACTGTTTTTT. As protein: CASSLQRQPSEKLFF.

The V and J genes are TRBV15 and TRBJ2-7; maybe TRBD2 (11 bases). Germline CDR1 and CDR2: LNHNV and YYDKDF (reference sequence). Trimming took off 3 bases at V and 3 bases at J, with 27 bases between the two ends. The length of the CDR3 is 19 residues. The DNA for the CDR3 is TGTGCCACCAGCAGCCGGGACAGGGGACCGACTAGCGGGATCTACGAGCAGTACTTC. Translating it yields CATSSRDRGPTSGIYEQYF.

This chain uses TRBV10-1 with TRBJ2-1, with a tentative D call TRBD2 (6 bases). Trimming shortened V by 11 bases and J by 6 bases, and 20 bases separated the two germline ends. The CDR3 sequence is 14 residues long. The germline V gene has CDR1 WNHNN and CDR2 SYGVQD (reference sequence). In DNA, the CDR3 is TGCGCCGCACTGGACGCTCCGGGAGTCAATGAGCAGTTCTTC. Its translation: CAALDAPGVNEQFF.

This clone showed up just once. V usage is TRBV12-2 and J usage is TRBJ2-1; the D segment call TRBD2 is taken from the table without a DNA check. TRBV12-2 is classified as a pseudogene. CDR3 length: 16 amino acids. The CDR3 DNA follows: TGTGCAAGCAGACATTGCGGGAGGCCTCCTTACAATGAGCAGTTCTTC. Translated, it gives CASRHCGRPPYNEQFF.

The chain joins TRBV9 to TRBJ2-3, with 8 bases identical to TRBD2. V lost 0 bases and J lost 3; bases outside the gene matches: 3. The CDR3 is 15 residues long. CDR1 is SGDLS and CDR2 is YYNGEE in the germline V gene. The DNA of the CDR3 is TGTGCCAGCAGCGTAGCAGCGGGGGTGACAGATACGCAGTATTTT. Amino acid sequence: CASSVAAGVTDTQYF.

V and J are TRBV27 and TRBJ2-2, with D perhaps TRBD1 (5 bases). Germline CDR1 is MNHEY and CDR2 is SMNVEV (reference sequence). The CDR3 consists of 14 residues. Trimming pared 3 bases from V and 5 bases from J, leaving 10 bases between. Here the CDR3 reads CASSFSRGTGELFF. CDR3 in DNA: TGTGCCAGCAGTTTTTCTAGGGGAACCGGGGAGCTGTTTTTT.

The chain uses TRBV23-1 and TRBJ1-2; D is perhaps TRBD1 (6 bases). TRBV23-1 is an open reading frame, and its role is uncertain. The V end was cut by 10 bases, the J end by 6 bases, with 21 bases between. CDR3 size: 14 residues. CDR3 residues: CATNPRRGGHGYTF. CDR3 coding DNA: TGCGCCACCAACCCACGGAGGGGGGGCCATGGCTACACCTTC.

The chain carries TRBV5-1 and TRBJ2-5, with 8 bases matching TRBD1. This CDR3 is 14 amino acids long. Per the germline V gene, CDR1 is SGHRS and CDR2 is YFSETQ. V was clipped by 3 bases and J by 4 bases; unmatched bases: 5. CDR3 in DNA: TGCGCCAGCAGCTCCGACAGGGGCCCAGAGACCCAGTACTTC. It is translated as CASSSDRGPETQYF. The variable domain in full, with the rest retrieved from reference TRBV5-1 and TRBJ2-5, is KAGVTQTPRYLIKTRGQQVTLSCSPISGHRSVSWYQQTPGQGLQFLFEYFSETQRNKGNFPGRFSGRQFSNSRSEMNVSTLELGDSALYLCASSSDRGPETQYFGPGTRLLVL.

A few counts support this clone. The V and J genes are TRBV6-6 and TRBJ1-4; D possibly corresponds to TRBD1 (5 bases). The germline V and J ends were trimmed by 7 bases and 7 bases, with 16 bases remaining between them. CDR1 and CDR2 (germline): MNHNY, SVGAGI (reference sequence). This CDR3 region has 14 residues. CDR3 residues: CASMRPGQLEKLFF. The CDR3 DNA reads as TGTGCCAGCATGCGGCCAGGACAACTTGAAAAACTGTTTTTT.

The CDR3 region is CASSRGANEKLFF. CDR3 nucleotide sequence: TGCGCCAGCTCCAGGGGAGCTAATGAAAAACTGTTTTTT. V is TRBV5-1 and J is TRBJ1-4; possibly TRBD1 for D (6 bases). The V end was cut by 7 bases, the J end by 3 bases, with 10 bases between. The germline V gene has CDR1 SGHRS and CDR2 YFSETQ. There are 13 residues in the CDR3.

The chain uses TRBV5-4 and TRBJ2-4; perhaps TRBD2 as D (6 bases). V was cut by 0 bases and J by 13 bases, with 11 bases left in between. The CDR3 consists of 12 residues. Germline values: CDR1 SGHNT, CDR2 YYREEE (reference sequence). The CDR3 region is CASSLDGGLQYF. The DNA of the CDR3 is TGTGCCAGCAGCTTGGACGGTGGACTACAGTACTTC.

This clone was detected only a few times. The rearrangement uses TRBV4-2 and TRBJ1-1, with TRBD1 matching 10 bases. The length of the CDR3 is 16 residues. Germline V gene lookup returns CDR1 LGHNA and CDR2 YNFKEQ. V was clipped by 3 bases and J by 0 bases; unmatched bases: 4. The CDR3 DNA sequence: TGTGCCAGCAGCCATGGACAGGGGGGAGTGAACACTGAAGCTTTCTTT. Residues: CASSHGQGGVNTEAFF.

This sequence joins TRBV5-5 and TRBJ2-7, with 8 positions matching TRBD1. The CDR3 is 15 amino acids. From germline, CDR1 is SGHKS and CDR2 YYEKEE (reference sequence). The V and J ends lost 0 bases and 6 bases, in that order; junction bases with no gene match: 8. The CDR3 DNA sequence: TGTGCCAGCAGCTTGGATCGGACAGGGAACGGCGAGCAGTACTTC. Its protein is CASSLDRTGNGEQYF.